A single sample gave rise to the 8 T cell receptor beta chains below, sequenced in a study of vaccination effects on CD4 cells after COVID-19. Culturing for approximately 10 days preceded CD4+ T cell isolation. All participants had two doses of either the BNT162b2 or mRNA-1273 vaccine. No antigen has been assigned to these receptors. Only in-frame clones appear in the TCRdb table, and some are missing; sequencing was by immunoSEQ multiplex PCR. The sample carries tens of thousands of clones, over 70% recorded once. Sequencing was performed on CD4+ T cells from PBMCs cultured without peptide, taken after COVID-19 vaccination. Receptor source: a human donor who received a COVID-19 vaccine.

CDR3 in DNA: TGCGCCAGCAGGGCCAGGGAGGGCAATCAGCCCCAGCATTTT. It yields the protein CASRAREGNQPQHF. The chain couples TRBV4-1 to TRBJ1-5; D possibly corresponds to TRBD1 (5 bases). V was pared by 6 bases and J by 2 bases, with 11 bases between. This CDR3 spans 14 amino acids. Germline V gives CDR1 MGHRA, CDR2 YSYEKL.

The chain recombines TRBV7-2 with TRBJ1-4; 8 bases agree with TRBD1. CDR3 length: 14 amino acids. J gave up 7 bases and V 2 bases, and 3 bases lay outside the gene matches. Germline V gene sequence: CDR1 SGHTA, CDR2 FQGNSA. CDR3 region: CASSLQGASEKLFF. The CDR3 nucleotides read TGTGCCAGCAGCTTACAGGGGGCGAGTGAAAAACTGTTTTTT.

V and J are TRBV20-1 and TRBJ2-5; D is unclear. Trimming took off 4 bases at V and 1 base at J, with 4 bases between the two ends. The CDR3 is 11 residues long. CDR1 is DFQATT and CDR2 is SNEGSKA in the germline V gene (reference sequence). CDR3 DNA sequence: TGCAGTGCTATCAGCCAAGAGACCCAGTACTTC. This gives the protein CSAISQETQYF.

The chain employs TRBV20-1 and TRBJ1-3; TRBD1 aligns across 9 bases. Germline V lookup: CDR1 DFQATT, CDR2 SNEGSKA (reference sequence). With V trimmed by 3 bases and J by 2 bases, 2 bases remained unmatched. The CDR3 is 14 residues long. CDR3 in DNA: TGCAGTGCTAGTGGGACAGGGACTGGAAACACCATATATTTT. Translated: CSASGTGTGNTIYF.

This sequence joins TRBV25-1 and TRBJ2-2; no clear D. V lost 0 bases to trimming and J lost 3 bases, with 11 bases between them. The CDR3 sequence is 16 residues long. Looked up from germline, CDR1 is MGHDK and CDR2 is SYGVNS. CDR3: CASSEYDQIDTGELFF. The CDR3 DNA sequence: TGTGCCAGCAGTGAATACGATCAGATTGACACCGGGGAGCTGTTTTTT.

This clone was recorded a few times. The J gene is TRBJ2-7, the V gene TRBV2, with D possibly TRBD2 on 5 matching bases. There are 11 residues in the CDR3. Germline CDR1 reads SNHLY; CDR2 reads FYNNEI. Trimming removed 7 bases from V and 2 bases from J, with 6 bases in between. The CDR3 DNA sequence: TGTGCCAGCAAGGGAGCCTACGAGCAGTACGTC. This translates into CASKGAYEQYV.

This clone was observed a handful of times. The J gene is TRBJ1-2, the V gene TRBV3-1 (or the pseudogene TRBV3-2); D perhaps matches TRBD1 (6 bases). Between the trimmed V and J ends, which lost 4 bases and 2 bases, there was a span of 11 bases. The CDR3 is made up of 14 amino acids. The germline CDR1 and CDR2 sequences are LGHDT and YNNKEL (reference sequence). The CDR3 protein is CASSLIGGNYGYTF. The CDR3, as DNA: TGTGCCAGCAGCCTCATAGGGGGGAACTATGGCTACACCTTC.

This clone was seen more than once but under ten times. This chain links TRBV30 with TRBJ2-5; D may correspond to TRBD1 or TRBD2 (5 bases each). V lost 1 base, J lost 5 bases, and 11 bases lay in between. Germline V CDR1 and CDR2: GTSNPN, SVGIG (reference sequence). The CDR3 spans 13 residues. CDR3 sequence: CAWSGGFGETQYF. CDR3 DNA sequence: TGTGCCTGGAGTGGGGGGTTCGGGGAGACCCAGTACTTC.